A single sample gave rise to the 23 T cell receptor beta chains below, sequenced in a study of patients and donors after allogeneic stem cell transplantation. TCRdb passed the RT-PCR reads through MiXCR, listing each CDR3 protein once. Of some 880,000 distinct CDR3 sequences in the sample, roughly 18% are singletons; the top ten hold 5% to 7.5%. Sample: blood, either unsorted or a sorted T cell fraction (not recorded which). The receptor source for this set is a human donor who was either an allogeneic HSCT recipient or a stem cell or donor lymphocyte infusion donor (not recorded which). It is not recorded whose cells these are; they may come from a transplant donor.

The count of this clonotype is one. The genes are TRBV29-1 and TRBJ2-6; D uncertain. The CDR3 has 14 residues. Germline V gene data show CDR1 as SQVTM and CDR2 as ANQGSEA. Trimming removed 6 bases at V and 6 bases at J, with 15 bases between. The CDR3 DNA follows: TGCAGCGTCCTATCCGGGCTCCCGGCCAACGTCCTGACTTTC. Translation: CSVLSGLPANVLTF.

V is TRBV11-2 and J is TRBJ1-2; D may be TRBD1 (6 bases). V gave up 5 bases and J gave up 8 bases, with 15 bases separating them. The CDR3 is made up of 13 amino acids. Looked up from germline, CDR1 is SGHAT and CDR2 is FQNNGV. The chain's CDR3 is CASSNDRLKGYTF. In nucleotides, the CDR3 is TGTGCCAGCAGCAACGACAGGTTAAAAGGCTACACCTTC.

The chain carries TRBV7-2 and TRBJ1-1, with D perhaps matching TRBD1 (6 bases). Germline CDR1 and CDR2: SGHTA and FQGNSA. This CDR3 has 11 amino acids. Trimming cost V 1 base and J 12 bases, with 9 bases left between them. The CDR3: CASSLDRATFF. The CDR3 region has the DNA TGTGCCAGCAGCTTAGACAGGGCGACTTTCTTT.

The chain links TRBV10-3 to TRBJ1-6, with D possibly TRBD1 on 5 matching bases. V dropped 0 bases and J dropped 0 bases, with 18 bases sitting between them. Germline assignment: CDR1 ENHRY and CDR2 SYGVKD. The CDR3 sequence is 20 residues long. CDR3 protein: CAISESGPPIISSYNSPLHF. CDR3 coding DNA: TGTGCCATCAGTGAGTCGGGACCGCCGATAATTAGCTCCTATAATTCACCCCTCCACTTT.

In this sample, this clonotype turned up a few times. The chain carries TRBV2 and TRBJ2-1, with D unresolved. The CDR3 is 13 residues long. The V gene's germline CDR1 is SNHLY and CDR2 FYNNEI. Between the trimmed V and J ends, which lost 8 bases and 0 bases, there was a span of 8 bases. DNA of the CDR3: TGTGCCAGCGGTAGAGCCTCCTACAATGAGCAGTTCTTC. Translating it yields CASGRASYNEQFF.

This chain connects TRBV20-1 to TRBJ1-6; D perhaps matches TRBD1 (5 bases). The CDR3 is 14 amino acids. Germline CDR1 reads DFQATT; CDR2 reads SNEGSKA (reference sequence). V was pared by 6 bases and J by 11 bases, with 20 bases between. The CDR3 loop is CSAGRQQWGAPLHF. As DNA, the CDR3 is TGCAGTGCCGGGCGACAGCAGTGGGGAGCACCCCTCCACTTT.

This rearrangement joins TRBV12-3 or TRBV12-4 to TRBJ1-6; weak D call: TRBD1 (6 bases). The V gene lost 5 bases and the J gene lost 1 base, with 12 bases spanning the gap. CDR3 length: 16 residues. CDR3 protein: CASSLRGASYNSPLHF. The CDR3 DNA reads TGTGCCAGCAGTCTCAGGGGAGCGTCCTATAATTCACCCCTCCACTTT.

V is TRBV30 and J is TRBJ2-3; no definite D call. Per germline, CDR1 GTSNPN and CDR2 SVGIG (reference sequence). V was pared by 1 base and J by 1 base, with 6 bases between. The CDR3 is 13 residues long. The CDR3 sequence: CAWSGRGTDTQYF. DNA of the CDR3: TGTGCCTGGAGTGGCCGTGGCACAGATACGCAGTATTTT.

This clonotype was seen a handful of times. The V gene is TRBV4-2, the J gene TRBJ2-3; 14 bases fit TRBD2. This CDR3 comprises 16 residues. Looked up from germline, CDR1 is LGHNA and CDR2 is YNFKEQ. V shed 0 bases and J 4 bases; nucleotides not matched to a gene: 0. The CDR3 DNA sequence: TGTGCCAGCAGCCAAGAGGGACTAGCGGGGGCAGATACGCAGTATTTT. Amino acid sequence: CASSQEGLAGADTQYF.

There are a few counts of this clonotype. The chain uses TRBV7-2 and TRBJ2-1, with D possibly being TRBD2 (5 bases). Trimming shortened V by 1 base and J by 7 bases, and 11 bases separated the two germline ends. This CDR3 is 14 amino acids long. Germline assignment: CDR1 SGHTA and CDR2 FQGNSA. The CDR3 nucleotides read TGTGCCAGCAGCTTAGGAGGGAGTCAGAATGAGCAGTTCTTC. Translation: CASSLGGSQNEQFF.

In this sample, this clonotype turned up a few times. This sequence joins TRBV6-1 and TRBJ1-5, with 8 bases fitting TRBD1. Germline V gene lookup returns CDR1 MNHNS and CDR2 SASEGT. CDR3 size: 16 residues. The V gene end was trimmed by 6 bases and the J gene end by 5 bases; junction bases not matched to a gene: 12. The CDR3 DNA follows: TGTGCCAGCAGGATGACCGTGACAGGGGTCCATCAGCCCCAGCATTTT. Translating it yields CASRMTVTGVHQPQHF.

The rearrangement links TRBV6-6 to TRBJ2-7; D might be TRBD2 (5 bases). The CDR3 spans 13 residues. Deletions cut 6 bases from V and 4 bases from J, with 13 bases between. The V gene's germline CDR1 is MNHNY and CDR2 SVGAGI (reference sequence). CDR3 nucleotides: TGTGCCAGCAGCAACGGACGGGGATACGAGCAGTACTTC. Protein sequence: CASSNGRGYEQYF.

This clonotype was picked up a small number of times. The chain has TRBV6-5 and TRBJ1-5, with 12 bases that match TRBD1. This CDR3 contains 16 residues. V gave up 4 bases and J gave up 3 bases; unmatched junction bases: 4. CDR1 and CDR2 (germline): MNHEY, SVGAGI. The CDR3 region has the DNA TGTGCCAGCAGTTCGTCGGGACAGGGGGCCAATCAGCCCCAGCATTTT. Protein sequence: CASSSSGQGANQPQHF.

The V gene is TRBV7-8, the J gene TRBJ1-5; a weak D match, TRBD1 (6 bases). CDR3 length equals 15 residues. Trimming left V 3 bases short and J 4 bases short, with 13 bases between. Germline assignment: CDR1 SGHVS and CDR2 FQNEAQ. The CDR3 nucleotides are TGTGCCAGCAGCTTTCTACGGGACACTAATCAGCCCCAGCATTTT. The encoded protein is CASSFLRDTNQPQHF.

The chain employs TRBV7-6 and TRBJ1-3, with TRBD1 as a possible D gene (5 bases). This CDR3 comprises 19 residues. The germline V gene has CDR1 SGHVS and CDR2 FNYEAQ. V shed 4 bases and J shed 3 bases, with 25 bases lying between them. DNA of the CDR3: TGTGCCAGCAGCTCCTATACCCGCGGACAACCGGTCTTTGGAAACACCATATATTTT. It codes for CASSSYTRGQPVFGNTIYF.

This clonotype was seen at least ten times. The chain joins TRBV14 to TRBJ2-7; no reliable D call. This CDR3 contains 12 residues. With 1 base removed from V and 2 bases from J, the gap between germline ends came to 3 bases. The V gene's germline CDR1 is SGHDN and CDR2 FVKESK. The chain's CDR3 is CASSQVPYEQYF. The CDR3 region has the DNA TGTGCCAGCAGCCAAGTTCCCTACGAGCAGTACTTC.

This clonotype was seen at least ten times. The chain employs TRBV12-3 or TRBV12-4 and TRBJ2-3; the match to TRBD1 covers 8 bases. V shed 5 bases and J 2 bases; nucleotides not matched to a gene: 6. This CDR3 is 15 amino acids long. CDR3: CASSQGQGYTDTQYF. The CDR3 DNA reads as TGTGCCAGCAGTCAAGGACAGGGATACACAGATACGCAGTATTTT.

The V gene is TRBV20-1, the J gene TRBJ2-7; D may be TRBD1 (6 bases). Trimming cost V 6 bases and J 6 bases, with 15 bases left between them. The germline CDR1 and CDR2 sequences are DFQATT and SNEGSKA (reference sequence). CDR3 length: 12 residues. The CDR3 spells CSALQGRGEQYF. The CDR3 DNA sequence: TGCAGTGCACTACAGGGTAGGGGCGAGCAGTACTTC.

Only a few counts were recorded for this clonotype. This chain uses TRBV28 with TRBJ2-1, with D possibly TRBD2 on 6 matching bases. Trimming left V 5 bases short and J 9 bases short, with 17 bases between. Germline assignment: CDR1 MDHEN and CDR2 SYDVKM. The CDR3 is made up of 14 amino acids. The CDR3 here is CASSPILAGGEQFF. In DNA, the CDR3 is TGTGCCAGCAGTCCGATACTAGCCGGGGGTGAGCAGTTCTTC.

This chain joins TRBV12-3 or TRBV12-4 and TRBJ1-2, with no clear D. The V end was cut by 5 bases, the J end by 3 bases, with 7 bases between. The CDR3 consists of 12 residues. The CDR3 DNA follows: TGTGCCAGCAGTGCACTAGACTATGGCTACACCTTC. It encodes CASSALDYGYTF.

This sequence joins TRBV29-1 and TRBJ2-7; 12 bases are a match to TRBD1. CDR1 and CDR2 from the germline V gene are SQVTM and ANQGSEA. After removal of 6 bases from V and 6 bases from J, the junction contained 6 bases not matched to a gene. This CDR3 spans 13 amino acids. The CDR3 nucleotides read TGCAGCGTCCCGGGACAGGGGGCTGGCGAGCAGTACTTC. Its translation is CSVPGQGAGEQYF.

This clonotype appeared many times. The chain recombines TRBV12-3 or TRBV12-4 with TRBJ2-7; 10 nucleotides agree with TRBD2. The ends lost 5 bases at V and 0 bases at J; junction bases unmatched: 4. CDR3 size: 15 residues. The CDR3 region is CASSLSGRASYEQYF. The CDR3 DNA is TGTGCCAGCAGTCTCAGCGGGAGGGCCTCCTACGAGCAGTACTTC.

This clonotype was detected a few times. The CDR3: CASSHGRISTDTQYF. CDR3 DNA: TGTGCCAGCAGCCACGGACGGATTAGCACAGATACGCAGTATTTT. V and J are TRBV7-9 and TRBJ2-3; D is uncertain. The length of the CDR3 is 15 residues. V lost 5 bases to trimming and J lost 0 bases, with 12 bases between them. The germline V gene encodes CDR1 SEHNR and CDR2 FQNEAQ (reference sequence).